Listed here are 21 T cell receptor beta chains from one sample, sequenced in a study of blood T cells in healthy people across ages (dated by TCRdb to the mid-2010s). Receptor amplification or capture employed 5' RACE. Sequencing relied on an Illumina HiSeq 2500. A second PCR of roughly 6 to 11 cycles was run with a J-beta primer mix and a sample-barcoded 5' primer. Using fastp at Q25 and MiXCR, TCRdb reprocessed the public reads and kept productive beta chains. Records with the same CDR3 protein are collapsed into one entry carrying the most frequent genes and DNA. This sample comprises some 700,000 distinct CDR3 sequences, about 24% of them detected only once. Clones ranked in the top ten supply roughly a fifth of the sample. Sequenced input: blood. Source of these receptors: a man between 65 and 80 years old in good health.

This clonotype was observed a few times. This chain links TRBV3-1 with TRBJ1-5, with D hard to call. Germline V gene lookup returns CDR1 LGHDT and CDR2 YNNKEL (reference sequence). Trimming left V 4 bases short and J 4 bases short, with 11 bases between. The CDR3 is 14 amino acids. The CDR3 DNA reads TGTGCCAGCAGCCCGGGAAGGAGGAATCAGCCCCAGCATTTT. It is translated as CASSPGRRNQPQHF.

This clonotype was seen more than once but under ten times. J is TRBJ2-2 and V is TRBV5-1; 9 nucleotides agree with TRBD2. The V and J ends lost 4 bases and 11 bases, in that order; junction bases with no gene match: 6. CDR3 length: 13 amino acids. The germline CDR1 and CDR2 sequences are SGHRS and YFSETQ. In DNA form, the CDR3 reads TGCGCCAGCAGCGGACTAGCGCATTCCGAGCTGTTTTTT. It translates to CASSGLAHSELFF.

This clonotype was detected a few times. The chain combines TRBV6-5 with TRBJ2-7, with D unclear. The length of the CDR3 is 16 residues. Germline lookup yields CDR1 MNHEY and CDR2 SVGAGI. V was pared by 2 bases and J by 0 bases, with 14 bases between. CDR3 nucleotides: TGTGCCAGCAGTTACCCCCAAAGAGAAGGCTCCTACGAGCAGTACTTC. Its protein is CASSYPQREGSYEQYF.

This clonotype was detected a few times. V and J are TRBV15 and TRBJ2-4, with a possible D match to TRBD1 (5 bases). Looked up from germline, CDR1 is LNHNV and CDR2 is YYDKDF (reference sequence). The CDR3 runs 16 residues. Trimming pared 0 bases from V and 7 bases from J, leaving 16 bases between. The CDR3 DNA follows: TGTGCCACCAGCAGAGATTTGGTTAGGGGCGTGAACATTCAGTACTTC. This encodes CATSRDLVRGVNIQYF.

The rearrangement joins TRBV5-1 to TRBJ2-6; TRBD1 or TRBD2 may be the D gene (5 bases each). The CDR3 is made up of 21 amino acids. Germline V CDR1 and CDR2: SGHRS, YFSETQ. The V end was cut by 4 bases, the J end by 0 bases, with 26 bases between. The CDR3: CASSAETSRENIPSGANVLTF. The CDR3, as DNA: TGCGCCAGCAGCGCCGAAACCTCCAGGGAGAACATCCCCTCTGGGGCCAACGTCCTGACTTTC.

This clonotype was seen a handful of times. The V and J genes are TRBV19 and TRBJ2-5, with 9 bases that match TRBD1. The V gene's germline CDR1 is LNHDA and CDR2 SQIVND (reference sequence). The CDR3 runs to 15 residues. Trimming took 3 bases from V and 11 from J; bases not matched to a gene: 13. This CDR3 is CASSIGQGFSDEQYF. The CDR3 region has the DNA TGTGCCAGTAGTATCGGACAGGGGTTTTCGGATGAGCAGTACTTC.

The table lists this clonotype with a few counts. The V gene is TRBV7-2, the J gene TRBJ2-1; D is unclear. Trimming removed 2 bases from V and 3 bases from J, with 11 bases in between. The CDR3 is made up of 15 amino acids. CDR1 SGHTA and CDR2 FQGNSA come from the germline V gene. Here the CDR3 DNA reads TGTGCCAGCAGCTTAACCAGCTGGGGCTACAATGAGCAGTTCTTC. This codes for CASSLTSWGYNEQFF.

The chain recombines TRBV20-1 with TRBJ2-3, with 8 bases matching TRBD2. The CDR3 has 15 amino acids. V shed 5 bases, J shed 4 bases, and the junction held 11 bases outside the gene matches. Germline lookup yields CDR1 DFQATT and CDR2 SNEGSKA (reference sequence). DNA for the CDR3: TGCAGTGCTCGACCGAGCGGGAGAGGGGCAGATACGCAGTATTTT. Encoded protein: CSARPSGRGADTQYF.

This clonotype was detected only a few times. The V gene is TRBV10-3, the J gene TRBJ2-1; possible D gene TRBD2, 6 bases. CDR3 size: 14 residues. V lost 4 bases and J lost 7, with 14 bases in between. Germline CDR1 and CDR2: ENHRY and SYGVKD. The CDR3 sequence is CAISGWQGGNEQFF. CDR3 coding DNA: TGTGCCATCAGTGGATGGCAGGGAGGTAATGAGCAGTTCTTC.

A few counts support this clonotype. This chain connects TRBV29-1 to TRBJ1-4; D gene ambiguous. Germline CDR1 and CDR2: SQVTM and ANQGSEA. CDR3 length: 13 amino acids. The ends were cut back, 4 bases at V and 0 bases at J, with 6 bases in the middle. CDR3 sequence (DNA): TGCAGCGTTGTCCTTTCAACTAATGAAAAACTGTTTTTT. Amino acids: CSVVLSTNEKLFF.

This clonotype was seen a few times. The gene calls are TRBV5-6 and TRBJ1-2, with a possible D match to TRBD1 (5 bases). The CDR3 consists of 14 residues. Germline V CDR1 and CDR2: SGHDT, YYEEEE. Trimming took off 1 base at V and 3 bases at J, with 10 bases between the two ends. CDR3 in DNA: TGTGCCAGCAGCTTGCGACAGCTAGACTATGGCTACACCTTC. Amino acids: CASSLRQLDYGYTF. Looking up the rest from reference TRBV5-6 and TRBJ1-2 gives the full variable domain: DAGVTQSPTHLIKTRGQQVTLRCSPKSGHDTVSWYQQALGQGPQFIFQYYEEEERQRGNFPDRFSGHQFPNYSSELNVNALLLGDSALYLCASSLRQLDYGYTFGSGTRLTVV.

The chain is built from TRBV10-3 and TRBJ1-2; the D is unclear. This CDR3 spans 14 amino acids. Germline CDR1 ENHRY, CDR2 SYGVKD. The ends were cut back, 4 bases at V and 6 bases at J, with 15 bases in the middle. CDR3 protein: CAISGDTEGDGYTF. The CDR3 DNA sequence: TGTGCCATCAGTGGCGATACAGAGGGAGATGGCTACACCTTC.

The chain couples TRBV18 to TRBJ2-1, with D tentatively TRBD1 (7 bases). The J call is in doubt because the DNA end fits TRBJ2-5 better. CDR1 is KGHSH and CDR2 is LQKENI in the germline V gene. The length of the CDR3 is 15 residues. For the CDR3, the DNA is TGTGCCAGCTCGGAGGGACAGCCCCTCCAAGAGACCCAGTACTTC. It codes for CASSEGQPLQETQYF.

The chain combines TRBV6-1 with TRBJ1-1; D not certain. V lost 5 bases and J lost 1, with 17 bases in between. The CDR3 runs to 16 residues. The V gene's germline CDR1 is MNHNS and CDR2 SASEGT. Written as DNA, the CDR3 is TGTGCCAGCAGTCGTTCCACAGAGTCGGGGAACACTGAAGCTTTCTTT. It encodes CASSRSTESGNTEAFF.

The chain is built from TRBV7-2 and TRBJ1-2; 8 bases agree with TRBD1. V lost 5 bases and J lost 2; bases outside the gene matches: 13. Germline V gene lookup returns CDR1 SGHTA and CDR2 FQGNSA. There are 17 residues in the CDR3. CDR3 DNA sequence: TGTGCCAGCAGCATACAGGGGGATCCCATAGGAAACTATGGCTACACCTTC. This codes for CASSIQGDPIGNYGYTF.

The rearrangement joins TRBV29-1 to TRBJ2-5, with D possibly being TRBD1 or TRBD2 (7 bases each). The germline V gene has CDR1 SQVTM and CDR2 ANQGSEA. V was cut by 6 bases and J by 4 bases, with 21 bases left in between. CDR3 length: 15 residues. CDR3 nucleotide sequence: TGCAGCGTGGATACCAGGGGGACGGGGGGAGAGACCCAGTACTTC. It codes for CSVDTRGTGGETQYF.

The rearrangement uses TRBV29-1 and TRBJ1-1; D remains ambiguous. CDR1 and CDR2 from the germline V gene are SQVTM and ANQGSEA. The V and J ends lost 4 bases and 6 bases respectively, with 15 bases between them. The CDR3 is 13 residues long. CDR3 region: CSVVDARRAEAFF. The DNA of the CDR3 is TGCAGCGTTGTCGATGCCCGGAGGGCTGAAGCTTTCTTT.

This clonotype was seen only a few times. V is TRBV9 and J is TRBJ1-1, with a tentative D call TRBD1 (6 bases). This CDR3 comprises 15 residues. V was trimmed by 4 bases and J by 2 bases, leaving 15 bases between them. Germline V CDR1 and CDR2: SGDLS, YYNGEE. CDR3 nucleotides: TGTGCCAGCAGCTCTACCGGGACAACTAACACTGAAGCTTTCTTT. It translates to CASSSTGTTNTEAFF.

V gene TRBV7-2 combines with J gene TRBJ2-7, with unresolved D. Per germline, CDR1 SGHTA and CDR2 FQGNSA. This CDR3 contains 15 residues. V gave up 1 base and J gave up 1 base, with 11 bases separating them. CDR3 residues: CASSLEAVASYEQYF. The CDR3 DNA reads as TGTGCCAGCAGCTTAGAGGCGGTAGCTTCCTACGAGCAGTACTTC.

The rearrangement uses TRBV10-3 and TRBJ2-4; D assignment may be TRBD1 or TRBD2 (6 bases each). V was pared by 5 bases and J by 8 bases, with 10 bases between. Germline lookup yields CDR1 ENHRY and CDR2 SYGVKD. There are 12 residues in the CDR3. The chain's CDR3 is CAISSGEDIQYF. The CDR3 DNA sequence: TGTGCCATCAGTTCAGGGGAGGACATTCAGTACTTC.

The V call is TRBV24-1, the J call TRBJ1-2; D gene unclear. The V end lost 11 bases, the J end lost 2 bases, and 8 bases lay between the germline ends. Germline CDR1 and CDR2: KGHDR and SFDVKD. This CDR3 region has 11 residues. The CDR3: CAIQRNYGYTF. CDR3 DNA: TGTGCCATCCAGAGGAACTATGGCTACACCTTC.